The subject of this entry is one TCR beta chain. Its antigen is still unknown. No quality values exist for individual bases; no much larger clone is one base distant. Germline trimming: 6 bases from V, 8 bases from J; junction bases outside gene matches: 5. The CDR3 has 14 amino acids, counting the end cysteine and phenylalanine. Solely the CDR3 DNA is kept, with 42 bases framed from the first base. CDR1 LGHDT and CDR2 YNNKEL were looked up in the germline V gene (reference sequence). The record originates from a study of blood T cell repertoires in COVID-19 (dated by TCRdb to 2020 to 2022). Looking at the study overall: Samples covering the acute and convalescent phases of COVID-19 were provided by collaborators in the United States, Italy and Spain. The prospective study material was composed of cDNA or gDNA derived from T cells, B-cell-depleted T cells, or PBMCs. Deeply sampled blood TCRbeta repertoires from subjects exposed to, actively infected with, or recovered from COVID-19 were included in the dataset. The repertoires were released in a freely available public database meant as a resource for research on the immune response to SARS-CoV-2. Samples came from the ongoing ImmuneRACE study (first 160 participants) plus 1,254 subjects from 6 global collaborators. A de-identified subject ID, COVID-19 status, age in years and sex were almost always included in the sample metadata. Where available, HLA class I and class II types were taken from metadata supplied by the sample provider and were not determined by assay-based typing. General findings and caveats noted by the study authors: The quantity of clinical and demographic metadata differed by source and by participant and was supplied without curation.

TCRbeta CDR3 regions were amplified from genomic DNA by means of the immunoSEQ Assay, a bias-controlled multiplex PCR. Concerning the study's data processing: Within the assay, amplification of reference gene primers was used to estimate how many nucleated cells each sample contained. Sequence reads were collapsed and filtered to measure the absolute abundance of every unique TCRbeta CDR3 rearrangement. Productive Simpson clonality was computed per sample as the square root of Simpson's diversity index over productive rearrangements. The immuneACCESS repertoire file appears here via TCRdb, limited to in-frame rearrangements. These files lack a portion of the clones; in checked studies, under half of the deficit traces to unresolved V genes, and the cause of the others is not known. The D gene and trimming were derived from the DNA, and the V and J assignments and clone size from that table. The sample table contains some 80,000 clones; only one count was recorded for 80% of them. The ten largest clones add up to around 12% of the sample.

Each collaborating institution followed its own protocols to collect whole blood in K2EDTA tubes. For TCRbeta analysis, collaborator samples were shipped as frozen whole blood, as isolated PBMCs, or as DNA extracted from either sample type. The clonotype was recovered from a middle-aged woman with active or convalescent COVID-19. The rearrangement combines TRBV3-1 (or the pseudogene TRBV3-2) with TRBJ1-4; the central 11 bases match TRBD1. Sequences were obtained from peripheral blood. The nucleotide sequence is TGTGCCAGCAGGGGGGACAGGGGGACGGAAAAACTGTTTTTT. The resulting protein is CASRGDRGTEKLFF.